This T cell receptor (beta chain) was identified during a study of blood T cells in healthy people across ages. Study-wide points: PBMCs left unsorted prevented a conclusive naive versus antigen-experienced comparison. For the donors, CMV status was unknown and possibly confounded expanded clonotype changes. More naive CD4+ cells and higher diversity were found in long-lived than in aged donors.

This clonotype has only a few counts. Its antigen is not known. Looked up from germline, CDR1 is LGHNA and CDR2 is YSLEER. Trimming left V 3 bases short and J 2 bases short, with 11 bases between. This CDR3 comprises 14 residues. Alongside a J-beta primer mix, a sample-barcoded 5' primer served in a second PCR lasting 7 to 11 cycles. TCRdb re-called the 5' RACE reads through MiXCR, storing one row per CDR3 protein. The sample shows about 730,000 distinct CDR3 sequences, roughly two fifths of them seen only once. The J gene is TRBJ2-7, the V gene TRBV4-3; the D is unclear. The TCR sequence derives from a woman aged 55-75 years in good health. The sequenced material came from blood. This CDR3 reads CASSQGRRAYEQYF. CDR3 nucleotide sequence: TGCGCCAGCAGCCAGGGTCGTAGGGCCTACGAGCAGTACTTC.